What follows are 30 T cell receptor beta chains derived from one specimen sequenced in a study of blood T cell repertoires in COVID-19. Using immunoSEQ multiplex PCR, the repertoire was profiled, and TCRdb retains in-frame clones only, with some absent. The table has under 250,000 clones, about 78% seen once. Sequences were obtained from peripheral blood. The receptors shown here come from a woman aged 70-85 years with acute or convalescent COVID-19.

The CDR3 DNA follows: TGCGCCAGCACCGGGACAGCCACAGATACGCAGTATTTT. Protein: CASTGTATDTQYF. The gene calls are TRBV5-1 and TRBJ2-3; 7 bases map to TRBD1. This CDR3 spans 13 amino acids. The germline V gene has CDR1 SGHRS and CDR2 YFSETQ. V shed 6 bases and J 2 bases; nucleotides not matched to a gene: 3.

The chain uses TRBV5-5 and TRBJ2-1, with D possibly TRBD1 on 5 matching bases. The length of the CDR3 is 15 residues. Germline values: CDR1 SGHKS, CDR2 YYEKEE (reference sequence). V was shortened by 2 bases and J by 0 bases, with 9 bases between the two germline ends. CDR3 loop: CASSLGVSSYNEQFF. CDR3 nucleotides: TGTGCCAGCAGCTTAGGGGTTAGCTCCTACAATGAGCAGTTCTTC.

V and J are TRBV10-3 and TRBJ2-5; a possible D gene is TRBD1 (6 bases). CDR1 ENHRY and CDR2 SYGVKD come from the germline V gene. The germline V and J ends were trimmed by 7 bases and 1 base, with 19 bases remaining between them. This CDR3 has 16 amino acids. The CDR3 loop reads CAIKDQAARGQETQYF. The DNA of the CDR3 is TGTGCCATCAAGGACCAGGCAGCCAGGGGCCAAGAGACCCAGTACTTC.

The chain is built from TRBV6-2 or TRBV6-3 and TRBJ2-1; 8 nucleotides match TRBD1. Per germline, CDR1 MNHEY and CDR2 SVGEGT. J was trimmed by 3 bases and V by 4 bases; bases with no gene match: 11. The length of the CDR3 is 17 residues. The CDR3 DNA reads as TGTGCCAGCAGTTTCCTCCGTACCGGGACAGGCTACAATGAGCAGTTCTTC. Its protein is CASSFLRTGTGYNEQFF.

This clone showed up just once. This sequence joins TRBV23-1 and TRBJ2-1; 7 bases are a match to TRBD2. TRBV23-1 carries the ORF label, with uncertain function. The CDR3 totals 17 residues. Losses at the gene ends were 3 bases for V and 6 bases for J; bases not matched to a gene: 14. The CDR3 sequence: CASSQGGCNDWSNEQFF. CDR3 coding DNA: TGCGCCAGCAGTCAGGGAGGGTGCAACGACTGGAGCAATGAGCAGTTCTTC.

This clone was observed a single time. The chain carries TRBV5-1 and TRBJ2-3, with 10 bases fitting TRBD2. This CDR3 is 15 amino acids long. Losses at the gene ends were 4 bases for V and 6 bases for J; bases not matched to a gene: 8. In germline, CDR1 is SGHRS, CDR2 YFSETQ. As DNA, the CDR3 is TGCGCCAGCAGCCCAGAGCGGGGGGGCCGGGATACGCAGTATTTT. Its protein is CASSPERGGRDTQYF.

This CDR3 is CASLTSPQETQYF. The CDR3 nucleotides are TGTGCCAGCCTAACTAGCCCCCAAGAGACCCAGTACTTC. The chain recombines TRBV5-6 with TRBJ2-5; D perhaps matches TRBD2 (6 bases). The germline V gene has CDR1 SGHDT and CDR2 YYEEEE. V lost 7 bases to trimming and J lost 1 base, with 11 bases between them. The CDR3 extends over 13 amino acids.

The J gene is TRBJ1-4, the V gene TRBV2, with a weak D call TRBD1 (6 bases). CDR1 and CDR2 from the germline V gene are SNHLY and FYNNEI. The V and J ends lost 6 bases and 8 bases respectively, with 16 bases between them. This CDR3 contains 14 residues. Written as DNA, the CDR3 is TGTGCCAGCAGAAAACAGGGCTTCGGGGAAAAACTGTTTTTT. It is translated as CASRKQGFGEKLFF.

This clone was detected a few times. The V gene is TRBV3-1 (or the pseudogene TRBV3-2), the J gene TRBJ1-6; 10 nucleotides line up with TRBD1. The V segment lost 5 bases and the J segment 4 bases; nucleotides outside the gene matches: 5. This CDR3 contains 16 residues. Germline values: CDR1 LGHDT, CDR2 YNNKEL (reference sequence). CDR3 sequence: CASSIGTGEYNSPLHF. CDR3 sequence (DNA): TGTGCCAGCAGCATCGGGACAGGGGAGTATAATTCACCCCTCCACTTT.

The chain has TRBV11-2 and TRBJ2-3; TRBD2 matches at 12 bases. Trimming removed 4 bases from V and 7 bases from J; junction bases left unmatched: 9. The CDR3 is made up of 16 amino acids. CDR1 is SGHAT, CDR2 FQNNGV, per germline. The CDR3 spells CASSSALAGGPHTQYF. The CDR3 DNA reads as TGTGCCAGCAGCTCGGCCCTAGCGGGGGGGCCTCATACGCAGTATTTT. Full variable domain (remainder filled in from reference TRBV11-2 and TRBJ2-3): EAGVAQSPRYKIIEKRQSVAFWCNPISGHATLYWYQQILGQGPKLLIQFQNNGVVDDSQLPKDRFSAERLKGVDSTLKIQPAKLEDSAVYLCASSSALAGGPHTQYFGPGTRLTVL.

The V call is TRBV7-2, the J call TRBJ1-2; 7 bases are shared with TRBD1. The V segment lost 1 base and the J segment 3 bases; nucleotides outside the gene matches: 5. CDR3 length: 15 residues. The germline gives CDR1 SGHTA, CDR2 FQGNSA. The CDR3 loop reads CASSLVAGGDYGYTF. The CDR3, as DNA: TGTGCCAGCAGCTTAGTGGCAGGGGGAGACTATGGCTACACCTTC.

The CDR3 loop is CASSQGRIRADRAKNIQYF. The DNA of the CDR3 is TGCGCCAGCAGCCAAGGGCGTATTCGGGCGGACAGAGCCAAAAACATTCAGTACTTC. The chain combines TRBV4-1 with TRBJ2-4; D is perhaps TRBD1 (6 bases). Germline V CDR1 and CDR2: MGHRA, YSYEKL. The V end lost 1 base, the J end lost 0 bases, and 19 bases lay between the germline ends. The CDR3 is 19 residues long.

V usage is TRBV24-1 and J usage is TRBJ2-1, with 9 bases identical to TRBD1. Germline V CDR1 and CDR2: KGHDR, SFDVKD. The J segment lost 4 bases and the V segment lost 7 bases, leaving 7 bases of the junction unmatched. CDR3 length equals 15 residues. CDR3 in amino acids: CATSLGTGRYNEQFF. CDR3 DNA: TGTGCCACCAGCCTCGGGACAGGGAGGTACAATGAGCAGTTCTTC.

This clone was detected once. V gene TRBV10-1 combines with J gene TRBJ2-3; the match to TRBD1 covers 7 bases. This CDR3 has 15 residues. Germline V gene sequence: CDR1 WNHNN, CDR2 SYGVQD (reference sequence). J lost 2 bases, V lost 4 bases, and 6 bases had no gene match. This CDR3 reads CASSVQDRFTDTQYF. The CDR3 DNA is TGCGCCAGCAGTGTACAGGACAGGTTCACAGATACGCAGTATTTT.

The chain combines TRBV7-7 with TRBJ2-1, with D perhaps TRBD1 (6 bases). This CDR3 is 15 amino acids long. Trimming removed 5 bases from V and 5 bases from J, with 16 bases in between. The V gene's germline CDR1 is SSHAT and CDR2 FNYEAQ (reference sequence). Here the CDR3 DNA reads TGTGCCAGCAGCCTAGTGGCAGGGACAAACAATGAGCAGTTCTTC. This gives the protein CASSLVAGTNNEQFF.

This chain connects TRBV11-2 to TRBJ2-7; D may be TRBD1 (6 bases). Germline CDR1 and CDR2: SGHAT and FQNNGV. V lost 1 base, J lost 2 bases, and 9 bases lay in between. The CDR3 spans 14 residues. CDR3 sequence reads: CASSLAQGPYEQYF. The CDR3 nucleotides are TGTGCCAGCAGCTTAGCACAGGGACCCTACGAGCAGTACTTC. The variable domain in full, completed from reference TRBV11-2 and TRBJ2-7, reads EAGVAQSPRYKIIEKRQSVAFWCNPISGHATLYWYQQILGQGPKLLIQFQNNGVVDDSQLPKDRFSAERLKGVDSTLKIQPAKLEDSAVYLCASSLAQGPYEQYFGPGTRLTVT.

The chain employs TRBV6-5 and TRBJ1-1; TRBD1 matches at 7 bases. CDR3 length: 13 amino acids. The germline V gene has CDR1 MNHEY and CDR2 SVGAGI. With 10 bases clipped from V and 6 bases from J, the junction kept 11 bases outside the gene matches. CDR3 region: CATREGGIAEAFF. The CDR3 DNA is TGTGCCACACGGGAAGGGGGCATCGCTGAAGCTTTCTTT.

The chain recombines TRBV4-2 with TRBJ2-5, with TRBD2 matching over 7 bases. From germline, CDR1 is LGHNA and CDR2 YNFKEQ. The CDR3 is made up of 15 amino acids. V lost 0 bases, J lost 5 bases, and 6 bases stayed unmatched. The CDR3 coding sequence is TGTGCCAGCAGCCAAGAGGGGAGCGGGACGGAGACCCAGTACTTC. Its translation is CASSQEGSGTETQYF.

This clone appeared once. This chain connects TRBV29-1 to TRBJ2-3, with D possibly TRBD2 on 6 matching bases. CDR1 and CDR2 from the germline V gene are SQVTM and ANQGSEA. V gave up 3 bases and J gave up 0 bases, with 16 bases separating them. The CDR3 is made up of 16 amino acids. In nucleotides, the CDR3 is TGCAGCGTTGATAGGGGACTTCTCTCTAGCACAGATACGCAGTATTTT. Translation: CSVDRGLLSSTDTQYF.

Note on this clone: A much larger clone differs by one base, so this may be a read error. CDR3 amino acids: CASSETGYEQYF. CDR3 in DNA: TGTGCCAGCAGCGAGACAGGGTACGAGCAGTACTTC. The rearrangement links TRBV6-2 or TRBV6-3 to TRBJ2-7; 7 bases line up with TRBD1. Germline V gives CDR1 MNHEY, CDR2 SVGEGT. J gave up 4 bases and V 6 bases, and 3 bases lay outside the gene matches. This CDR3 spans 12 amino acids.

The rearrangement links TRBV10-3 to TRBJ2-7; TRBD1 aligns across 9 bases. Germline values: CDR1 ENHRY, CDR2 SYGVKD. The CDR3 length is 15 residues. The V gene end was trimmed by 6 bases and the J gene end by 2 bases; junction bases not matched to a gene: 8. The CDR3 DNA follows: TGTGCCATCAGCGAAGACAGGGGGACCCCCTACGAGCAGTACTTC. Residues: CAISEDRGTPYEQYF.

The V gene is TRBV28, the J gene TRBJ1-5; tentative D call: TRBD1 (5 bases). The CDR3 runs to 16 residues. CDR1 and CDR2 (germline): MDHEN, SYDVKM. The V gene lost 3 bases and the J gene lost 4 bases, with 16 bases spanning the gap. CDR3 in amino acids: CASSFGSQGRNQPQHF. The CDR3 DNA reads as TGTGCCAGCAGTTTTGGGTCCCAGGGTCGTAATCAGCCCCAGCATTTT.

This chain connects TRBV7-2 to TRBJ2-5, with 9 bases fitting TRBD1. V lost 4 bases, J lost 7 bases, and 7 bases stayed unmatched. This CDR3 has 14 amino acids. Germline V gene data show CDR1 as SGHTA and CDR2 as FQGNSA. CDR3 bases: TGTGCCAGCAGCTCGACAGGGGGTAAGGGGACCCAGTACTTC. Protein sequence: CASSSTGGKGTQYF.

The chain joins TRBV7-9 to TRBJ2-3; 13 bases are shared with TRBD2. CDR1 is SEHNR and CDR2 is FQNEAQ in the germline V gene (reference sequence). J lost 10 bases, V lost 5 bases, and 12 bases had no gene match. This CDR3 has 16 amino acids. CDR3 protein: CASSPITTSGGAPQYF. CDR3 sequence (DNA): TGTGCCAGCAGCCCGATAACTACTAGCGGGGGGGCACCGCAGTATTTT.

This clone was seen once. The chain joins TRBV30 to TRBJ1-2, with D maybe TRBD1 (5 bases). The CDR3 runs to 13 residues. Trimming cost V 5 bases and J 2 bases, with 12 bases left between them. Germline loops: CDR1 GTSNPN, CDR2 SVGIG (reference sequence). The CDR3 nucleotides are TGTGCCTGGGGTTCGTACAGGAACTATGGCTACACCTTC. Translation: CAWGSYRNYGYTF.

The chain employs TRBV19 and TRBJ1-5; possible D gene TRBD1, 5 bases. The CDR3 is 18 residues long. Trimming took off 2 bases at V and 0 bases at J, with 17 bases between the two ends. The germline CDR1 and CDR2 sequences are LNHDA and SQIVND (reference sequence). CDR3 nucleotides: TGTGCCAGTAGTATAACCCGAGCGGGGCCGTATAGCAATCAGCCCCAGCATTTT. Translation gives CASSITRAGPYSNQPQHF.

The gene calls are TRBV5-1 and TRBJ2-5; TRBD2 aligns across 8 bases. The CDR3 is 16 amino acids. Germline values: CDR1 SGHRS, CDR2 YFSETQ. After removal of 2 bases from V and 0 bases from J, the junction contained 6 bases not matched to a gene. CDR3 protein: CASSLSPAGDQETQYF. Written as DNA, the CDR3 is TGCGCCAGCAGCTTAAGTCCAGCGGGGGACCAAGAGACCCAGTACTTC.

The chain couples TRBV6-5 to TRBJ1-1; D is undetermined. Between the trimmed V and J ends, which lost 2 bases and 1 base, there was a span of 5 bases. Looked up from germline, CDR1 is MNHEY and CDR2 is SVGAGI. The CDR3 runs to 13 residues. CDR3 sequence: CASSYGRNTEAFF. CDR3 DNA sequence: TGTGCCAGCAGTTACGGTAGGAACACTGAAGCTTTCTTT.

This rearrangement joins TRBV28 to TRBJ1-1, with 8 bases aligning to TRBD1. V lost 11 bases and J lost 1; bases outside the gene matches: 6. The germline V gene encodes CDR1 MDHEN and CDR2 SYDVKM. This CDR3 has 13 amino acids. The CDR3 DNA reads TGTGCCTGGGCAGGGGGCGCGAACACTGAAGCTTTCTTT. This codes for CAWAGGANTEAFF.

The J gene is TRBJ2-3, the V gene TRBV10-2, with a weak D call TRBD2 (6 bases). The CDR3 is made up of 18 amino acids. V was pared by 2 bases and J by 2 bases, with 20 bases between. Germline V gives CDR1 WSHSY, CDR2 SAAADI. The CDR3 DNA reads as TGCGCCAGCAGTGAGGGAGAGCGACTAGGTTGGCACACAGATACGCAGTATTTT. Translation gives CASSEGERLGWHTDTQYF.